One sample yielded the 26 T cell receptor beta chains listed below, sequenced in a study of control samples from healthy donors and cancer patients. TCRdb keeps only in-frame clones here, not all; method: immunoSEQ multiplex PCR. Among roughly 370,000 clones, approximately 90% were seen once, and the ten largest hold over 5.5%. The specimen was PBMCs. The receptor source for this set is a man between 40 and 49 years old with head and neck cancer.

The chain recombines TRBV3-1 (or the pseudogene TRBV3-2) with TRBJ1-5; tentative D call: TRBD1 (5 bases). CDR1 and CDR2 from the germline V gene are LGHDT and YNNKEL (reference sequence). V was clipped by 1 base and J by 6 bases, with 10 bases between them. This CDR3 is built from 14 residues. CDR3 in amino acids: CASSQAAGRQPQHF. In nucleotides, the CDR3 is TGTGCCAGCAGCCAAGCGGCAGGGCGTCAGCCCCAGCATTTT.

The chain joins TRBV19 to TRBJ2-6; 12 bases are shared with TRBD2. Germline V gene sequence: CDR1 LNHDA, CDR2 SQIVND (reference sequence). The CDR3 sequence is 17 residues long. V lost 5 bases, J lost 2 bases, and 4 bases stayed unmatched. This CDR3 is CASSPRLAGAGANVLTF. The CDR3 nucleotides are TGTGCCAGTAGTCCCAGACTAGCGGGGGCTGGGGCCAACGTCCTGACTTTC.

The V call is TRBV6-1, the J call TRBJ1-1, with a possible D match to TRBD1 (6 bases). The CDR3 runs to 13 residues. Trimming cost V 1 base and J 9 bases, with 12 bases left between them. In germline, CDR1 is MNHNS, CDR2 SASEGT. DNA of the CDR3: TGTGCCAGCAGTGAAGGGGGGGGCCTTCAAGCTTTCTTT. Its translation is CASSEGGGLQAFF.

The genes are TRBV6-6 and TRBJ2-1; 10 bases map to TRBD2. From germline, CDR1 is MNHNY and CDR2 SVGAGI (reference sequence). J gave up 8 bases and V 4 bases, and 11 bases lay outside the gene matches. The CDR3 runs to 16 residues. CDR3 sequence reads: CASSSGAGGRWDEQFF. The CDR3 nucleotides read TGTGCCAGCAGTTCCGGAGCGGGGGGGCGGTGGGATGAGCAGTTCTTC.

V usage is TRBV24-1 and J usage is TRBJ2-2; unclear D gene. The CDR3 totals 13 residues. V was shortened by 5 bases and J by 5 bases, with 8 bases between the two germline ends. Germline V gene lookup returns CDR1 KGHDR and CDR2 SFDVKD. CDR3 region: CATSGRVTGELFF. As DNA, the CDR3 is TGTGCCACCAGTGGTAGGGTGACCGGGGAGCTGTTTTTT.

This rearrangement joins TRBV5-1 to TRBJ2-3, with no clear D. Germline V lookup: CDR1 SGHRS, CDR2 YFSETQ. The CDR3 covers 14 residues. The V gene lost 2 bases and the J gene lost 0 bases, with 7 bases spanning the gap. In DNA form, the CDR3 reads TGCGCCAGCAGCTTTGAAGCAAGCACAGATACGCAGTATTTT. This translates into CASSFEASTDTQYF.

The chain is built from TRBV7-9 and TRBJ2-5, with 13 bases that match TRBD2. V trimming: 4 bases; J trimming: 4 bases; junction bases outside the gene matches: 12. The CDR3 consists of 18 residues. Looked up from germline, CDR1 is SEHNR and CDR2 is FQNEAQ (reference sequence). CDR3 sequence: CASSSTGTSGTVGETQYF. The CDR3 DNA reads as TGTGCCAGCAGCTCAACCGGGACTAGCGGGACGGTCGGAGAGACCCAGTACTTC.

The V call is TRBV10-3, the J call TRBJ2-1; 10 bases agree with TRBD2. Unmatched junction bases numbered 6, after V lost 7 bases and J lost 0 bases. The CDR3 has 16 amino acids. Germline V gene data show CDR1 as ENHRY and CDR2 as SYGVKD. This CDR3 is CAINPGLAVSYNEQFF. In nucleotides, the CDR3 is TGTGCCATCAATCCTGGACTAGCGGTCTCCTACAATGAGCAGTTCTTC.

The rearrangement uses TRBV6-6 and TRBJ1-1, with 7 positions matching TRBD1. From germline, CDR1 is MNHNY and CDR2 SVGAGI (reference sequence). The CDR3 runs 15 residues. V gave up 0 bases and J gave up 5 bases; unmatched junction bases: 6. Written as DNA, the CDR3 is TGTGCCAGCAGTTACTCGACAGGGATTGAAACTGAAGCTTTCTTT. The encoded protein is CASSYSTGIETEAFF.

This clone came up a few times. This chain uses TRBV3-1 (or the pseudogene TRBV3-2) with TRBJ1-2, with D uncertain. Per germline, CDR1 LGHDT and CDR2 YNNKEL (reference sequence). The CDR3 spans 13 residues. Trimming left V 4 bases short and J 4 bases short, with 10 bases between. In DNA, the CDR3 is TGTGCCAGCAGCCTCTCCAAGGGCTATGGCTACACCTTC. Translated: CASSLSKGYGYTF.

The chain is built from TRBV4-2 and TRBJ2-7; 13 bases align to TRBD2. From germline, CDR1 is LGHNA and CDR2 YNFKEQ. This CDR3 region has 16 residues. V shed 0 bases and J 5 bases; nucleotides not matched to a gene: 4. The CDR3, as DNA: TGTGCCAGCAGCCAAGACTTTGGACTAGCGGGGGACGAGCAGTACTTC. The encoded protein is CASSQDFGLAGDEQYF.

V gene TRBV5-1 combines with J gene TRBJ2-3, with 7 bases matching TRBD1. J gave up 3 bases and V 0 bases, and 4 bases lay outside the gene matches. There are 15 residues in the CDR3. CDR1 is SGHRS, CDR2 YFSETQ, per germline. The CDR3 loop is CASSLVAGGTDTQYF. The DNA of the CDR3 is TGCGCCAGCAGCTTGGTAGCAGGGGGAACAGATACGCAGTATTTT.

V usage is TRBV13 and J usage is TRBJ2-3, with 9 bases fitting TRBD2. The germline V gene encodes CDR1 PRHDT and CDR2 FYEKMQ (reference sequence). The J segment lost 0 bases and the V segment lost 5 bases, leaving 12 bases of the junction unmatched. This CDR3 has 18 amino acids. For the CDR3, the DNA is TGTGCCAGCAGCCTCTCCCCTAAGACTAGCGGAAGCACAGATACGCAGTATTTT. Its protein is CASSLSPKTSGSTDTQYF.

This clone was counted only a few times. The rearrangement joins TRBV9 to TRBJ2-7; 8 bases map to TRBD2. J gave up 5 bases and V 0 bases, and 7 bases lay outside the gene matches. This CDR3 has 15 residues. From germline, CDR1 is SGDLS and CDR2 YYNGEE. The CDR3 DNA follows: TGTGCCAGCAGCGTAGATTACGGGGGGGCTAACGAGCAGTACTTC. Protein product: CASSVDYGGANEQYF.

The V call is TRBV7-3, the J call TRBJ2-1; perhaps TRBD2 as D (5 bases). With 5 bases removed from V and 8 bases from J, the gap between germline ends came to 22 bases. Per the germline V gene, CDR1 is SGHTA and CDR2 is FQGTGA. The CDR3 has 16 residues. The CDR3 here is CASSPREGGTTDEQFF. Here the CDR3 DNA reads TGTGCCAGCAGCCCAAGAGAGGGCGGAACAACAGATGAGCAGTTCTTC.

This sequence joins TRBV3-1 (or the pseudogene TRBV3-2) and TRBJ2-1, with 7 positions matching TRBD1. Germline V gene sequence: CDR1 LGHDT, CDR2 YNNKEL (reference sequence). With 8 bases clipped from V and 10 bases from J, the junction kept 11 bases outside the gene matches. The CDR3 totals 13 residues. CDR3 DNA sequence: TGTGCCAGCCGAATGGGGACAGTCTGGGAGCAGTTCTTC. It is translated as CASRMGTVWEQFF.

The rearrangement links TRBV11-2 to TRBJ2-3, with D possibly matching TRBD1 (6 bases). Per the germline V gene, CDR1 is SGHAT and CDR2 is FQNNGV. The CDR3 covers 16 residues. V was clipped by 5 bases and J by 1 base, with 16 bases between them. The CDR3 loop is CASSPGRPGGTDTQYF. The CDR3 nucleotides are TGTGCCAGCAGCCCCGGTCGCCCAGGGGGCACAGATACGCAGTATTTT.

To note about this clone: At one end the junction does not follow the germline gene, possibly because of a read error. The chain carries TRBV6-1 and TRBJ2-1; D gene uncertain. There are 14 residues in the CDR3. Per germline, CDR1 MNHNS and CDR2 SASEGT. Written as DNA, the CDR3 is TGTGCCAGCAGGGAAGATAGCTCCTACAATGAGCAGTTCTTC. This translates into CASREDSSYNEQFF.

This clone is a singleton in its sample. Other DNA sequences in the same sample also yield this CDR3. The CDR3 protein is CASSLTSGGSYEQYF. The DNA of the CDR3 is TGCGCCAGCAGTTTGACTAGCGGGGGCTCCTACGAGCAGTACTTC. The rearrangement links TRBV5-1 to TRBJ2-7, with 12 bases lining up with TRBD2. Looked up from germline, CDR1 is SGHRS and CDR2 is YFSETQ. The CDR3 is 15 residues long. V shed 5 bases and J 0 bases; nucleotides not matched to a gene: 3. The full variable domain, rest sourced from reference TRBV5-1 and TRBJ2-7, is KAGVTQTPRYLIKTRGQQVTLSCSPISGHRSVSWYQQTPGQGLQFLFEYFSETQRNKGNFPGRFSGRQFSNSRSEMNVSTLELGDSALYLCASSLTSGGSYEQYFGPGTRLTVT.

CDR3 amino acids: CAWSWAGDEQYF. The CDR3 region has the DNA TGTGCCTGGAGTTGGGCAGGGGACGAGCAGTACTTC. The J gene is TRBJ2-7, the V gene TRBV30, with TRBD1 as a possible D gene (6 bases). CDR1 and CDR2 (germline): GTSNPN, SVGIG (reference sequence). There are 12 residues in the CDR3. V was pared by 2 bases and J by 5 bases, with 10 bases between.

This chain links TRBV24-1 with TRBJ2-3; 7 bases match TRBD1. The CDR3 consists of 15 residues. Trimming took 5 bases from V and 5 from J; bases not matched to a gene: 9. Germline V CDR1 and CDR2: KGHDR, SFDVKD. The CDR3 protein is CATSGQGVGRDTQYF. CDR3 DNA sequence: TGTGCCACCAGTGGGCAGGGGGTTGGTAGAGATACGCAGTATTTT.

V usage is TRBV18 and J usage is TRBJ2-3; the match to TRBD2 covers 8 bases. V lost 2 bases, J lost 6 bases, and 7 bases stayed unmatched. The CDR3 is 15 amino acids. Germline V CDR1 and CDR2: KGHSH, LQKENI. The CDR3 protein is CASSPGSGGRDTQYF. Here the CDR3 DNA reads TGTGCCAGCTCACCAGGCAGCGGGGGCCGGGATACGCAGTATTTT.

This sequence joins TRBV3-1 (or the pseudogene TRBV3-2) and TRBJ2-1; D could derive from TRBD1 or TRBD2 (6 bases each). Per germline, CDR1 LGHDT and CDR2 YNNKEL (reference sequence). V gave up 2 bases and J gave up 14 bases, with 22 bases separating them. The CDR3 loop spans 15 amino acids. The chain's CDR3 is CASSQLHSGADSKFF. CDR3 nucleotides: TGTGCCAGCAGCCAACTGCATTCGGGAGCGGACAGTAAGTTCTTC.

The genes are TRBV6-5 and TRBJ1-5; no firm D call. In germline, CDR1 is MNHEY, CDR2 SVGAGI. Trimming removed 5 bases from V and 0 bases from J, with 8 bases in between. The CDR3 loop spans 14 amino acids. The CDR3 sequence: CASSQEYSNQPQHF. CDR3 nucleotides: TGTGCCAGCAGTCAGGAGTATAGCAATCAGCCCCAGCATTTT.

The chain combines TRBV28 with TRBJ2-1, with 13 bases identical to TRBD2. This CDR3 is 18 amino acids long. Germline CDR1 MDHEN, CDR2 SYDVKM. Trimming cost V 2 bases and J 7 bases; bases outside gene matches: 11. CDR3 residues: CASSLILAGGPGNNEQFF. CDR3 sequence (DNA): TGTGCCAGCAGTTTAATACTAGCGGGAGGGCCAGGCAATAATGAGCAGTTCTTC.

The V call is TRBV4-1, the J call TRBJ1-5; D is ambiguous. The CDR3 spans 15 residues. Trimming cost V 3 bases and J 5 bases, with 14 bases left between them. Germline loops: CDR1 MGHRA, CDR2 YSYEKL. CDR3 bases: TGCGCCAGCAGCCAGGAGAGGGCCTTGTATCAGCCCCAGCATTTT. Protein: CASSQERALYQPQHF.